The 25 T cell receptor beta chains given below trace back to one sample, sequenced in a study of cytotoxic CD8 clonotypes in ibrutinib-treated CLL. Data came from immunoSEQ multiplex PCR; TCRdb stores just in-frame clones and leaves some out. The table records around 310,000 clones, 80% of them present only once. The source material was PBMCs, sampled before ibrutinib treatment. Source of these receptors: a human donor with chronic lymphocytic leukemia.

This chain joins TRBV29-1 and TRBJ2-2; D is ambiguous. Per the germline V gene, CDR1 is SQVTM and CDR2 is ANQGSEA. V was trimmed by 0 bases and J by 5 bases, leaving 7 bases between them. CDR3 length equals 13 residues. CDR3 nucleotides: TGCAGCGTTGAAGATTGGAAGACCGGGGAGCTGTTTTTT. Translation gives CSVEDWKTGELFF.

The rearrangement joins TRBV7-9 to TRBJ1-2, with unresolved D. CDR1 is SEHNR and CDR2 is FQNEAQ in the germline V gene (reference sequence). Between the trimmed V and J ends, which lost 5 bases and 3 bases, there was a span of 7 bases. CDR3 length: 12 residues. The CDR3 sequence is CASSPDHYGYTF. The CDR3 bases are TGTGCCAGCAGCCCGGATCACTATGGCTACACCTTC.

In this sample, this clone turned up once. The chain combines TRBV25-1 with TRBJ2-7; D possibly corresponds to TRBD1 (5 bases). The CDR3 has 16 residues. Germline CDR1 and CDR2: MGHDK and SYGVNS. The V end lost 2 bases, the J end lost 2 bases, and 16 bases lay between the germline ends. The CDR3 DNA is TGTGCCAGCAGTGAAGTCCCAGGGCTCCGACCCTACGAGCAGTACTTC. It encodes CASSEVPGLRPYEQYF.

This clone was recorded a few times. The chain employs TRBV7-8 and TRBJ2-7, with 10 positions matching TRBD2. This CDR3 has 16 amino acids. CDR1 is SGHVS, CDR2 FQNEAQ, per germline. The junction had 12 bases not matched to a gene; V was cut back by 5 bases and J by 5 bases. CDR3 DNA: TGTGCCAGCAGCCGACGTAGTGCTAGCGGGAGCCACGAGCAGTACTTC. It translates to CASSRRSASGSHEQYF.

The chain is built from TRBV4-3 and TRBJ2-1, with a tentative D call TRBD2 (6 bases). The CDR3 is 13 amino acids. Trimming pared 0 bases from V and 8 bases from J, leaving 8 bases between. Per the germline V gene, CDR1 is LGHNA and CDR2 is YSLEER. In DNA, the CDR3 is TGCGCCAGCAGCCAAGATCGGGGGTATGAGCAGTTCTTC. Amino acid sequence: CASSQDRGYEQFF.

The V call is TRBV5-1, the J call TRBJ1-4; D unresolved. The CDR3 is 14 amino acids. From germline, CDR1 is SGHRS and CDR2 YFSETQ. Trimming removed 1 base at V and 6 bases at J, with 10 bases between. CDR3 nucleotides: TGCGCCAGCAGCTTGCAAAGCCTCGATGAAAAACTGTTTTTT. Translated: CASSLQSLDEKLFF.

This chain uses TRBV28 with TRBJ2-7, with D unclear. V lost 1 base to trimming and J lost 2 bases, with 12 bases between them. Germline assignment: CDR1 MDHEN and CDR2 SYDVKM. The length of the CDR3 is 15 residues. In DNA form, the CDR3 reads TGTGCCAGCAGTTTATTAGGTACACTAACCTACGAGCAGTACTTC. As protein: CASSLLGTLTYEQYF.

The chain is built from TRBV6-5 and TRBJ2-1; TRBD2 matches at 9 bases. The germline gives CDR1 MNHEY, CDR2 SVGAGI. This CDR3 has 15 residues. V was pared by 8 bases and J by 9 bases, with 14 bases of the junction left unmatched. CDR3: CASGRMVAGAGEQFF. DNA of the CDR3: TGTGCCAGCGGTCGTATGGTAGCGGGAGCGGGTGAGCAGTTCTTC.

This clone was seen a few times. The gene calls are TRBV6-6 and TRBJ1-5; D unresolved. CDR3 length equals 13 residues. Trimming took off 6 bases at V and 2 bases at J, with 8 bases between the two ends. Per germline, CDR1 MNHNY and CDR2 SVGAGI (reference sequence). The CDR3 protein is CASSYGGNQPQHF. The CDR3 region has the DNA TGTGCCAGCAGCTACGGGGGCAATCAGCCCCAGCATTTT.

The rearrangement joins TRBV6-1 to TRBJ2-1; 7 bases map to TRBD1. The junction had 6 bases not matched to a gene; V was cut back by 6 bases and J by 4 bases. The CDR3 consists of 14 residues. Germline values: CDR1 MNHNS, CDR2 SASEGT. CDR3 sequence reads: CASSEQGPYNEQFF. The CDR3 coding sequence is TGTGCCAGCAGCGAACAGGGGCCATACAATGAGCAGTTCTTC.

The chain carries TRBV19 and TRBJ1-2, with D tentatively TRBD1 (6 bases). Trimming cost V 6 bases and J 4 bases, with 15 bases left between them. The CDR3 length is 14 residues. Germline V gene lookup returns CDR1 LNHDA and CDR2 SQIVND (reference sequence). The CDR3 region has the DNA TGTGCCAGTAGCCCGACCGGACAGTTCTATGGCTACACCTTC. This codes for CASSPTGQFYGYTF.

The chain has TRBV30 and TRBJ2-7; D is unclear. V lost 2 bases to trimming and J lost 2 bases, with 13 bases between them. Germline V lookup: CDR1 GTSNPN, CDR2 SVGIG (reference sequence). CDR3 length: 14 residues. The CDR3: CAWSRRHKTYEQYF. The CDR3 nucleotides read TGTGCCTGGAGTCGGAGACACAAGACCTACGAGCAGTACTTC.

The rearrangement joins TRBV9 to TRBJ1-1; D uncertain. The CDR3 has 15 residues. The V gene lost 3 bases and the J gene lost 0 bases, with 12 bases spanning the gap. CDR1 SGDLS and CDR2 YYNGEE come from the germline V gene. CDR3 in DNA: TGTGCCAGCAGCGCGGGAGGGCACATGAACACTGAAGCTTTCTTT. It translates to CASSAGGHMNTEAFF.

This chain connects TRBV4-1 to TRBJ1-2, with D possibly TRBD1 on 5 matching bases. Per germline, CDR1 MGHRA and CDR2 YSYEKL. Trimming cost V 3 bases and J 3 bases, with 17 bases left between them. CDR3 length: 16 amino acids. In nucleotides, the CDR3 is TGCGCCAGCAGCCAGTACCGGGACGGGGGATACTATGGCTACACCTTC. Its translation is CASSQYRDGGYYGYTF.

There are a few counts of this clone. The gene calls are TRBV6-6 and TRBJ1-2; 7 nucleotides match TRBD1. Per the germline V gene, CDR1 is MNHNY and CDR2 is SVGAGI (reference sequence). This CDR3 region has 14 residues. The ends lost 6 bases at V and 7 bases at J; junction bases unmatched: 11. The CDR3 loop reads CASSLPTGVGGYTF. DNA for the CDR3: TGTGCCAGCAGCCTACCCACAGGGGTTGGTGGCTACACCTTC.

This clone was observed once. At one end the junction does not follow the germline gene, possibly because of a read error. The CDR3 DNA is TGTGCCAGCAGCTTAAATACCGGGACAAAGTTTTTT. Protein product: CASSLNTGTKFF. The chain carries TRBV7-2 and TRBJ1-5, with D possibly being TRBD1 (6 bases). CDR1 is SGHTA, CDR2 FQGNSA, per germline. The CDR3 has 12 residues.

The chain uses TRBV7-8 and TRBJ2-1, with TRBD2 identical over 10 bases. CDR1 SGHVS and CDR2 FQNEAQ come from the germline V gene. J lost 8 bases, V lost 3 bases, and 10 bases had no gene match. This CDR3 region has 16 residues. The CDR3 DNA follows: TGTGCCAGCAGCTTCAGGCTAGCGGGAGATTCGGATGAGCAGTTCTTC. This gives the protein CASSFRLAGDSDEQFF.

This chain joins TRBV9 and TRBJ2-3, with 9 bases matching TRBD2. CDR1 SGDLS and CDR2 YYNGEE come from the germline V gene. Trimming at V came to 2 bases and at J to 5 bases, leaving 9 bases not matched to a gene. This CDR3 contains 16 residues. The CDR3 coding sequence is TGTGCCAGCAGCGTTTACGGCGGGAGGGCCGTAGATACGCAGTATTTT. As protein: CASSVYGGRAVDTQYF.

This chain links TRBV7-9 with TRBJ2-3; tentatively, D is TRBD1 (5 bases). Trimming removed 5 bases at V and 1 base at J, with 16 bases between. This CDR3 has 16 amino acids. In germline, CDR1 is SEHNR, CDR2 FQNEAQ (reference sequence). CDR3 loop: CASSLLLGAGTDTQYF. The CDR3 DNA sequence: TGTGCCAGCAGCCTGCTATTAGGGGCAGGCACAGATACGCAGTATTTT.

As regards this clone: Sequence at one end of the junction differs from germline and may be a read error. The chain combines TRBV27 with TRBJ2-1, with D tentatively TRBD2 (6 bases). Germline V CDR1 and CDR2: MNHEY, SMNVEV (reference sequence). The CDR3 has 14 amino acids. The CDR3 is CASSSAPGTRPRLF. Here the CDR3 DNA reads TGTGCCAGCAGTTCCGCCCCTGGGACTCGTCCACGGCTCTTC.

The chain couples TRBV9 to TRBJ2-3; D remains unclear. V gave up 4 bases and J gave up 0 bases, with 15 bases separating them. Germline loops: CDR1 SGDLS, CDR2 YYNGEE. CDR3 length: 16 residues. The CDR3 region has the DNA TGTGCCAGCAGCCCCCGAATGCGCGGAAGCACAGATACGCAGTATTTT. The encoded protein is CASSPRMRGSTDTQYF.

The CDR3, as DNA: TGTGCCAGCAGTCCGTCCCCTCTCGGGACAGGGAGCCACGAGCAGTACTTC. It codes for CASSPSPLGTGSHEQYF. The chain joins TRBV27 to TRBJ2-7; 9 bases line up with TRBD1. The CDR3 spans 17 residues. Per germline, CDR1 MNHEY and CDR2 SMNVEV (reference sequence). With V trimmed by 5 bases and J by 5 bases, 16 bases remained unmatched.

The chain joins TRBV7-2 to TRBJ1-2; no clear D. The CDR3 runs to 13 residues. Trimming shortened V by 7 bases and J by 3 bases, and 12 bases separated the two germline ends. CDR1 and CDR2 from the germline V gene are SGHTA and FQGNSA. Written as DNA, the CDR3 is TGTGCCAGCATGCAGGACCCCTACTATGGCTACACCTTC. As protein: CASMQDPYYGYTF.

The gene calls are TRBV15 and TRBJ2-1; TRBD2 matches 12 bases. V shed 0 bases and J 7 bases; nucleotides not matched to a gene: 4. Germline V gene data show CDR1 as LNHNV and CDR2 as YYDKDF (reference sequence). CDR3 length: 16 residues. CDR3 in amino acids: CATSRDRTSGRNEQFF. DNA for the CDR3: TGTGCCACCAGCAGAGATCGAACTAGCGGGAGGAATGAGCAGTTCTTC.

The chain links TRBV4-3 to TRBJ2-1; possible D gene TRBD2, 7 bases. Trimming removed 0 bases from V and 8 bases from J, with 17 bases in between. This CDR3 has 16 amino acids. Per germline, CDR1 LGHNA and CDR2 YSLEER. The CDR3 bases are TGCGCCAGCAGCCAAGATCAAAGAGGGGGGGCGCATGAGCAGTTCTTC. The encoded protein is CASSQDQRGGAHEQFF.